Below, one TCR beta chain is given with its context. The same CDR3 also results from other DNA sequences found in this sample. This entry comes from a study of blood T cell repertoires in COVID-19. Across the study: The origin of the acute and convalescent COVID-19 samples was the United States, Italy and Spain. T cells, B-cell-depleted T cells, or PBMCs supplied cDNA or gDNA.

Original analysis: For nucleated cells, counts were estimated from reference gene primer amplification. Data came from immunoSEQ multiplex PCR; TCRdb stores just in-frame clones and leaves some out. The V and J calls and the clone size are those of that table, but D and trimming were determined from the DNA. Of over 250,000 clones in the sample, 80% to 90% were seen once. Participants were aged about 18 to 90 years, lived in 25 or so US areas, and enrolled virtually. CDR1 SGHRS and CDR2 YFSETQ come from the germline V gene. V lost 4 bases to trimming and J lost 2 bases, with 9 bases between them. The CDR3 is 13 amino acids.

This clonotype was obtained from a woman between 18 and 30 years old who had recovered from COVID-19. This sequence joins TRBV5-1 and TRBJ1-2, with TRBD1 as a possible D gene (6 bases). The sequenced sample consisted of PBMCs or T cells enriched from blood (not recorded which). The CDR3 DNA reads as TGCGCCAGCAGCCTTGGACAGAACTATGGCTACACCTTC. Amino acid sequence: CASSLGQNYGYTF. Full variable domain (remainder filled in from reference TRBV5-1 and TRBJ1-2): KAGVTQTPRYLIKTRGQQVTLSCSPISGHRSVSWYQQTPGQGLQFLFEYFSETQRNKGNFPGRFSGRQFSNSRSEMNVSTLELGDSALYLCASSLGQNYGYTFGSGTRLTVV.